This TCR beta chain was sequenced during a study of identical twins. From the 5' RACE reads, TCRdb called clonotypes with MiXCR, one entry per CDR3 protein. Here the sample spans approximately 490,000 distinct CDR3 sequences, around 22% being singletons. As for this clonotype: Its cognate antigen is unknown.

General study findings and limits: Insertions were fewer in abundant cord blood beta clonotypes, whereas memory repertoires showed none of this pattern.

The CDR3 runs 13 residues. Germline CDR1 is MNHNS and CDR2 is SASEGT. Trimming left V 6 bases short and J 4 bases short, with 12 bases between. The sample also formed part of further work on yellow fever vaccine responses in identical twins.

The source of this sequence is a woman between 18 and 29 years old in good health. The sequenced material came from CD4+ T cells sorted from blood. The chain uses TRBV6-1 and TRBJ1-2; D is ambiguous. The CDR3 bases are TGTGCCAGCAGAACCGACGTCCTCTATGGCTACACCTTC. Translated: CASRTDVLYGYTF.